Below, one T cell receptor (beta chain) is given with its context. The entry originates in a study of T cell changes during pregnancy in multiple sclerosis. Profiling relied on immunoSEQ multiplex PCR, and the TCRdb table lists in-frame clones only, not all of them. The sample shows more than 75,000 clones, about 95% of them seen only once. V gave up 4 bases and J gave up 14 bases; unmatched junction bases: 12. CDR1 LNHDA and CDR2 SQIVND come from the germline V gene (reference sequence). CDR3 length equals 16 residues. The specimen was peripheral blood, collected in the third trimester of pregnancy. The receptor was isolated from a female donor with multiple sclerosis, enrolled in a pregnancy study. V is TRBV19 and J is TRBJ2-1, with 15 bases matching TRBD2. DNA for the CDR3: TGTGCCAGTAGTAGGGGGGGACTAGCGGGGGGTCAAGTGGAGTTCTTC. It translates to CASSRGGLAGGQVEFF.